The source of this T cell receptor (beta chain) is a study of T-cell memory formation after mild COVID-19. Study-wide findings and caveats: Day 15 to 85 contracting clones showed balanced CD4/CD8; day 15 to 37 expanders favored CD4+. The finding that pre-infection memory included some responding clones suggested that cross-reactive memory joined. For contracting clones, CD4+ ones sat mainly in CM and EM, CD8+ in EMRA.

Deletions cut 5 bases from V and 5 bases from J, with 15 bases between. Germline values: CDR1 MNHEY, CDR2 SVGAGI. The CDR3 totals 14 residues. This clonotype was detected a few times. Its antigen is still unknown. TCR alpha and TCR beta cDNA libraries carrying sample barcodes and UMIs came from 5'RACE with constant-segment primers. Via MiXCR, TCRdb re-called the 5' RACE reads, giving one row per CDR3 protein. The sample consists of about 110,000 distinct CDR3 sequences, roughly a sixth of them appearing once. The chain is built from TRBV6-5 and TRBJ2-5; D could derive from TRBD1 or TRBD2 (5 bases each). The TCR sequence derives from a man between 18 and 29 years old who had mild COVID-19 (a few samples of this study predate the infection). Cell type and time point are not known. The source material was PBMCs or a T cell subset sorted from them (not recorded which). The DNA of the CDR3 is TGTGCCAGCAGTCCACGGGGCCTTCGGGAGACCCAGTACTTC. Its protein is CASSPRGLRETQYF.